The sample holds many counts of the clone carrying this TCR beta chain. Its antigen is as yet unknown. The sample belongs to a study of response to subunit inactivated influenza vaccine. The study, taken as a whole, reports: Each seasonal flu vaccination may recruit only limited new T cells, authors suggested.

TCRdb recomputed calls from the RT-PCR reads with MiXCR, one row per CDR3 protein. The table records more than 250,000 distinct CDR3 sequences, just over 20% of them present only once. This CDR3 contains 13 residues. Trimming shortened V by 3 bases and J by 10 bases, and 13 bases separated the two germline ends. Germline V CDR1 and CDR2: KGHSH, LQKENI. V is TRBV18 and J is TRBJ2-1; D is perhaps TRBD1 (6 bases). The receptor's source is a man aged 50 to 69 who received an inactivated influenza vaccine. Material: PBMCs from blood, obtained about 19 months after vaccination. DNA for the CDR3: TGTGCCAGCTCACCGACGCTTCAGGGGGAGCAGTTCTTC. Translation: CASSPTLQGEQFF.